These 23 T cell receptor beta chains share one sample of origin, sequenced in a study of cytomegalovirus exposure and HLA in healthy donors. PCR involved 60 Vbeta and 13 Jbeta primers. Clones were sequenced by immunoSEQ multiplex PCR, and TCRdb holds only the in-frame ones, with some missing. The data show 73,000 or so clones, around 80% seen once. Sequencing was carried out using PBMCs. These TCRs come from a man between 50 and 59 years old in good health and CMV-seronegative.

This chain connects TRBV27 to TRBJ2-3, with 8 positions matching TRBD2. Unmatched junction bases numbered 10, after V lost 5 bases and J lost 6 bases. The germline gives CDR1 MNHEY, CDR2 SMNVEV (reference sequence). The CDR3 has 15 residues. CDR3 sequence reads: CASSNYGGGRDTQYF. The CDR3 DNA reads as TGTGCCAGCAGTAATTACGGGGGGGGGCGTGATACGCAGTATTTT.

This clone was seen only a few times. V usage is TRBV7-9 and J usage is TRBJ1-1, with a tentative D call TRBD1 (5 bases). Germline V lookup: CDR1 SEHNR, CDR2 FQNEAQ (reference sequence). This CDR3 region has 14 residues. Between the trimmed V and J ends, which lost 7 bases and 0 bases, there was a span of 12 bases. Here the CDR3 DNA reads TGTGCCAGCACCTCTTTACAGGTGAACACTGAAGCTTTCTTT. This translates into CASTSLQVNTEAFF.

This chain connects TRBV5-6 to TRBJ1-3, with D possibly TRBD1 on 5 matching bases. Between the trimmed V and J ends, which lost 4 bases and 0 bases, there was a span of 11 bases. CDR1 is SGHDT, CDR2 YYEEEE, per germline. The CDR3 covers 15 residues. The CDR3: CASSQGLSSGNTIYF. Written as DNA, the CDR3 is TGTGCCAGCAGCCAGGGACTGAGCTCTGGAAACACCATATATTTT.

The V gene is TRBV29-1, the J gene TRBJ1-1, with TRBD1 as a possible D gene (5 bases). Deletions cut 6 bases from V and 0 bases from J, with 11 bases between. In germline, CDR1 is SQVTM, CDR2 ANQGSEA. The CDR3 is 13 residues long. The CDR3 reads CSVADSMNTEAFF. The CDR3 nucleotides read TGCAGCGTAGCCGACAGCATGAACACTGAAGCTTTCTTT.

This sequence joins TRBV28 and TRBJ1-5, with 9 bases fitting TRBD1. V shed 5 bases and J 6 bases; nucleotides not matched to a gene: 11. The V gene's germline CDR1 is MDHEN and CDR2 SYDVKM. The CDR3 is 16 residues long. This chain's CDR3 is CASSPTGQGSGQPQHF. The CDR3 region has the DNA TGTGCCAGCAGTCCCACGGGACAGGGTTCGGGTCAGCCCCAGCATTTT.

This sequence joins TRBV29-1 and TRBJ2-5; the match to TRBD2 covers 12 bases. Germline CDR1 and CDR2: SQVTM and ANQGSEA. This CDR3 contains 19 residues. V was clipped by 0 bases and J by 5 bases; unmatched bases: 16. The CDR3 loop reads CSVEDGSSGGAFITETQYF. For the CDR3, the DNA is TGCAGCGTTGAAGATGGCTCTAGCGGGGGGGCGTTTATCACGGAGACCCAGTACTTC.

The CDR3 DNA sequence: TGTGCCTGGAGTATTCCGGGACAGGTTAATGAAAAACTGTTTTTT. Its translation is CAWSIPGQVNEKLFF. The chain links TRBV30 to TRBJ1-4; 8 nucleotides match TRBD1. In germline, CDR1 is GTSNPN, CDR2 SVGIG (reference sequence). Trimming removed 2 bases from V and 4 bases from J; junction bases left unmatched: 6. The CDR3 length is 15 residues.

Details on this clone: One end of the junction fails to match germline, which may point to a read error. The chain carries TRBV10-2 and TRBJ2-3, with 11 bases that match TRBD2. This CDR3 is 14 amino acids long. Looked up from germline, CDR1 is WSHSY and CDR2 is SAAADI. The CDR3 loop reads CASRDSGRARALDF. CDR3 nucleotide sequence: TGCGCCAGCAGAGATAGCGGGAGGGCCAGAGCCCTAGATTTT.

This clone was seen a single time. The gene calls are TRBV5-1 and TRBJ1-3; TRBD1 is a possible D gene (6 bases). The CDR3 is made up of 14 amino acids. From germline, CDR1 is SGHRS and CDR2 YFSETQ. Trimming took 5 bases from V and 0 from J, leaving 9 bases between them. The CDR3 DNA is TGCGCCAGCAGACCGGACAGCTCTGGAAACACCATATATTTT. Protein sequence: CASRPDSSGNTIYF. Looking up the rest from reference TRBV5-1 and TRBJ1-3 gives the full variable domain: KAGVTQTPRYLIKTRGQQVTLSCSPISGHRSVSWYQQTPGQGLQFLFEYFSETQRNKGNFPGRFSGRQFSNSRSEMNVSTLELGDSALYLCASRPDSSGNTIYFGEGSWLTVV.

The chain employs TRBV5-6 and TRBJ2-7; TRBD1 matches at 9 bases. J gave up 5 bases and V 4 bases, and 13 bases lay outside the gene matches. Germline values: CDR1 SGHDT, CDR2 YYEEEE. The CDR3 totals 16 residues. The CDR3 region has the DNA TGTGCCAGCAGCGCCAGTAGGACAGGGGAAAGCCACGAGCAGTACTTC. The encoded protein is CASSASRTGESHEQYF.

The V gene is TRBV10-1, the J gene TRBJ1-3, with D possibly being TRBD1 (5 bases). The CDR3 totals 14 residues. The germline V gene encodes CDR1 WNHNN and CDR2 SYGVQD (reference sequence). V was trimmed by 8 bases and J by 4 bases, leaving 15 bases between them. This CDR3 reads CASGEGGTGNTIYF. The CDR3 region has the DNA TGCGCCAGCGGGGAAGGAGGGACGGGAAACACCATATATTTT.

This clone was detected only a few times. The rearrangement links TRBV6-5 to TRBJ2-2; no firm D call. The germline CDR1 and CDR2 sequences are MNHEY and SVGAGI. The CDR3 totals 14 residues. The V end lost 3 bases, the J end lost 1 base, and 6 bases lay between the germline ends. The DNA of the CDR3 is TGTGCCAGCAGTTATCGGTGGAACACCGGGGAGCTGTTTTTT. Protein sequence: CASSYRWNTGELFF.

This clone came up a few times. The chain joins TRBV7-9 to TRBJ2-7; no reliable D call. The CDR3 has 11 amino acids. Germline-derived CDR1 and CDR2 are SEHNR and FQNEAQ (reference sequence). V lost 5 bases to trimming and J lost 3 bases, with 5 bases between them. The CDR3 spells CASSLYYEQYF. The CDR3 DNA follows: TGTGCCAGCAGCCTGTACTACGAGCAGTACTTC.

This clone has more than one count but fewer than ten. For the CDR3, the DNA is TGCGCCAGCAGCTTGGGCGCCGGGACAGGCAATCAGCCCCAGCATTTT. This gives the protein CASSLGAGTGNQPQHF. This sequence joins TRBV5-1 and TRBJ1-5; TRBD1 aligns across 7 bases. The CDR3 totals 16 residues. Unmatched junction bases numbered 5, after V lost 0 bases and J lost 2 bases. The germline CDR1 and CDR2 sequences are SGHRS and YFSETQ. Full variable domain (missing parts from reference TRBV5-1 and TRBJ1-5): KAGVTQTPRYLIKTRGQQVTLSCSPISGHRSVSWYQQTPGQGLQFLFEYFSETQRNKGNFPGRFSGRQFSNSRSEMNVSTLELGDSALYLCASSLGAGTGNQPQHFGDGTRLSIL.

The J gene is TRBJ2-1, the V gene TRBV11-2; tentatively, D is TRBD2 (5 bases). Trimming took 5 bases from V and 9 from J, leaving 11 bases between them. The CDR3 extends over 12 amino acids. CDR1 is SGHAT, CDR2 FQNNGV, per germline. Here the CDR3 reads CASSPTGFEQFF. The CDR3 bases are TGTGCCAGCAGCCCCACGGGGTTTGAGCAGTTCTTC.

The J gene is TRBJ1-1, the V gene TRBV19; D gene uncertain. Looked up from germline, CDR1 is LNHDA and CDR2 is SQIVND (reference sequence). V was pared by 5 bases and J by 3 bases, with 16 bases between. The CDR3 extends over 15 amino acids. As DNA, the CDR3 is TGTGCCAGTAGTGCCTTACAATGGGCCGACACTGAAGCTTTCTTT. It yields the protein CASSALQWADTEAFF.

The rearrangement joins TRBV4-3 to TRBJ1-2; D is perhaps TRBD1 (6 bases). The CDR3 spans 14 residues. Germline values: CDR1 LGHNA, CDR2 YSLEER. V was cut by 2 bases and J by 2 bases, with 9 bases left in between. CDR3: CASSQPDRNYGYTF. CDR3 in DNA: TGCGCCAGCAGCCAACCGGACAGAAACTATGGCTACACCTTC.

V and J are TRBV23-1 and TRBJ1-5; tentative D call: TRBD1 (5 bases). TRBV23-1 is an open reading frame whose function is uncertain. CDR3 length: 16 residues. The germline V and J ends were trimmed by 5 bases and 4 bases, with 18 bases remaining between them. CDR3 sequence (DNA): TGCGCCAGCAGTGGGGGGGATGGGGGAGATAATCAGCCCCAGCATTTT. It yields the protein CASSGGDGGDNQPQHF.

CDR3 loop: CASSLTGDTEAFF. CDR3 nucleotide sequence: TGCGCCAGCAGCTTAACAGGGGACACTGAAGCTTTCTTT. The V gene is TRBV5-1, the J gene TRBJ1-1; 7 bases line up with TRBD1. The V segment lost 2 bases and the J segment 3 bases; nucleotides outside the gene matches: 1. Germline V gives CDR1 SGHRS, CDR2 YFSETQ. The CDR3 runs to 13 residues.

This clone was counted a few times. This rearrangement joins TRBV27 to TRBJ2-7; TRBD2 matches at 9 bases. CDR3 length equals 14 residues. The J segment lost 3 bases and the V segment lost 4 bases, leaving 4 bases of the junction unmatched. The germline V gene encodes CDR1 MNHEY and CDR2 SMNVEV (reference sequence). CDR3 region: CASSYSGRNYEQYF. The CDR3 DNA reads TGTGCCAGCAGTTATAGCGGGAGAAACTACGAGCAGTACTTC.

This clone was observed a single time. V and J are TRBV19 and TRBJ1-5; 8 nucleotides match TRBD1. The CDR3 is 14 residues long. The V gene end was trimmed by 6 bases and the J gene end by 5 bases; junction bases not matched to a gene: 6. Per germline, CDR1 LNHDA and CDR2 SQIVND (reference sequence). The CDR3 protein is CASSRTGWDQPQHF. The CDR3 DNA reads TGTGCCAGTAGCCGGACAGGGTGGGATCAGCCCCAGCATTTT.

This clone came up a few times. The J gene is TRBJ2-5, the V gene TRBV25-1; D is possibly TRBD1 (6 bases). Looked up from germline, CDR1 is MGHDK and CDR2 is SYGVNS. V was shortened by 11 bases and J by 5 bases, with 24 bases between the two germline ends. The CDR3 totals 15 residues. CDR3 in amino acids: CAASSSTGRWETQYF. DNA of the CDR3: TGTGCCGCCAGCAGTAGTACAGGGCGGTGGGAGACCCAGTACTTC.

The V call is TRBV25-1, the J call TRBJ2-5; TRBD2 matches 10 bases. CDR1 is MGHDK and CDR2 is SYGVNS in the germline V gene. The trim removed 2 bases at V and 4 bases at J, leaving 7 bases unmatched. The CDR3 length is 16 residues. CDR3 region: CASSELAGVVRETQYF. The CDR3 DNA reads TGTGCCAGCAGTGAACTAGCGGGAGTTGTCCGAGAGACCCAGTACTTC.